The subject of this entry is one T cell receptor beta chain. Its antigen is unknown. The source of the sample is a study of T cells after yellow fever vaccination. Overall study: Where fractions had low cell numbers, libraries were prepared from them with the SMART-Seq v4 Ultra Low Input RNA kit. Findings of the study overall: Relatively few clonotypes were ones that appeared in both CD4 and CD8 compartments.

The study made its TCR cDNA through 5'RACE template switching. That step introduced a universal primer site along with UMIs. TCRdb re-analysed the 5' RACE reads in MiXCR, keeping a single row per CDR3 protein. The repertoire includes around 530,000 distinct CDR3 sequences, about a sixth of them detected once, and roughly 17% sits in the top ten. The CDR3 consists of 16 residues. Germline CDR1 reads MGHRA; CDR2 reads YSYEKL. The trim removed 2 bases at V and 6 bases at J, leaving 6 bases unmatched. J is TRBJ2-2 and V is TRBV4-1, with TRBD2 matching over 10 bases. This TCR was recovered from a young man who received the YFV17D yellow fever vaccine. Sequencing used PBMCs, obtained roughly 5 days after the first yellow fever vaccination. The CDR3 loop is CASSQQAGGRSGELFF. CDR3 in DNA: TGCGCCAGCAGCCAACAAGCGGGGGGGCGGTCCGGGGAGCTGTTTTTT.